These 8 T cell receptor beta chains share one sample of origin, sequenced in a study of PD-L1 blockade in urothelial cancer. Using immunoSEQ multiplex PCR, the repertoire was profiled, and TCRdb retains in-frame clones only, with some absent. Among around 27,000 clones, 80% to 85% were seen once, and the ten largest hold just over 2%. Sequenced here: PBMCs, sampled around atezolizumab (anti-PD-L1) treatment. The origin of the receptors is a man aged 45-60 years with urothelial cancer.

The chain couples TRBV19 to TRBJ1-5; TRBD1 agrees at 9 bases. Looked up from germline, CDR1 is LNHDA and CDR2 is SQIVND (reference sequence). V was pared by 7 bases and J by 4 bases, with 5 bases of the junction left unmatched. The CDR3 is made up of 14 amino acids. CDR3 loop: CASTPGQGNQPQHF. As DNA, the CDR3 is TGTGCCAGTACCCCCGGACAGGGGAATCAGCCCCAGCATTTT.

The J gene is TRBJ2-1, the V gene TRBV15; 7 nucleotides align to TRBD2. In germline, CDR1 is LNHNV, CDR2 YYDKDF (reference sequence). V lost 1 base to trimming and J lost 2 bases; unmatched junction nucleotides: 8. This CDR3 is built from 17 residues. The CDR3 is CATSRVGGDYAYNEQFF. The CDR3 DNA follows: TGTGCCACCAGCAGAGTTGGCGGGGACTACGCCTACAATGAGCAGTTCTTC.

This clone was counted between two and nine times. The chain joins TRBV6-1 to TRBJ1-4, with D possibly matching TRBD1 (6 bases). This CDR3 has 13 amino acids. From germline, CDR1 is MNHNS and CDR2 SASEGT. The ends were cut back, 6 bases at V and 8 bases at J, with 13 bases in the middle. The CDR3 nucleotides read TGTGCCAGCAGACGGGACAATGGCGAAAAACTGTTTTTT. This sequence encodes CASRRDNGEKLFF.

The chain couples TRBV27 to TRBJ1-2; perhaps TRBD1 as D (6 bases). This CDR3 has 15 residues. The germline V gene encodes CDR1 MNHEY and CDR2 SMNVEV (reference sequence). V was clipped by 2 bases and J by 2 bases, with 12 bases between them. The CDR3 reads CASSLGAGGNYGYTF. The CDR3 region has the DNA TGTGCCAGCAGTTTAGGGGCGGGGGGCAACTATGGCTACACCTTC.

This chain's CDR3 is CAGDRGGNTIYF. CDR3 nucleotides: TGTGCCGGCGACAGGGGTGGAAACACCATATATTTT. The V call is TRBV30, the J call TRBJ1-3, with 8 bases fitting TRBD1. The length of the CDR3 is 12 residues. The germline V gene encodes CDR1 GTSNPN and CDR2 SVGIG (reference sequence). V was pared by 8 bases and J by 3 bases, with 3 bases of the junction left unmatched.

The rearrangement links TRBV7-2 to TRBJ1-1; 8 bases match TRBD1. Trimming at V came to 5 bases and at J to 1 base, leaving 6 bases not matched to a gene. This CDR3 contains 15 residues. Germline CDR1 and CDR2: SGHTA and FQGNSA. CDR3 residues: CASSPGGQANTEAFF. CDR3 sequence (DNA): TGTGCCAGCAGCCCCGGGGGACAGGCGAACACTGAAGCTTTCTTT.

The chain employs TRBV19 and TRBJ1-5; 9 bases agree with TRBD1. Germline loops: CDR1 LNHDA, CDR2 SQIVND (reference sequence). Trimming at V came to 3 bases and at J to 3 bases, leaving 6 bases not matched to a gene. This CDR3 comprises 16 residues. CDR3: CASSIWDRAANQPQHF. CDR3 coding DNA: TGTGCCAGTAGTATTTGGGACAGGGCAGCCAATCAGCCCCAGCATTTT.

The CDR3 nucleotides are TGTGCCAGCATAGAGACGGGGAACACTGAAGCTTTCTTT. Protein: CASIETGNTEAFF. V is TRBV6-1 and J is TRBJ1-1; no firm D call. Germline CDR1 MNHNS, CDR2 SASEGT. Trimming left V 7 bases short and J 1 base short, with 10 bases between. The CDR3 is 13 amino acids.